The 5 T cell receptor beta chains listed next were all sequenced from one sample in a study of control samples from healthy donors and cancer patients. The assay was immunoSEQ multiplex PCR, and TCRdb's table has in-frame clones only and misses some. This sample has about 170,000 clones, with roughly 95% found just once. Input material: blood. The receptors derive from an older woman in good health.

This sequence joins TRBV4-3 and TRBJ1-1, with D unresolved. The germline V gene has CDR1 LGHNA and CDR2 YSLEER. The length of the CDR3 is 13 residues. V was cut by 4 bases and J by 11 bases, with 17 bases left in between. The CDR3 nucleotides are TGCGCCAGCAGCCGTAACGGGTACGCTCCGGCTTTCTTT. Its translation is CASSRNGYAPAFF.

The J gene is TRBJ1-3, the V gene TRBV24-1; unclear D gene. The germline V gene has CDR1 KGHDR and CDR2 SFDVKD. V was shortened by 10 bases and J by 3 bases, with 24 bases between the two germline ends. The CDR3 totals 17 residues. The CDR3 coding sequence is TGTGCCACTACTCCAGTGCCACCCAATATTTTTGGAAACACCATATATTTT. Its protein is CATTPVPPNIFGNTIYF.

The V and J genes are TRBV4-3 and TRBJ2-3; a possible D gene is TRBD2 (6 bases). The CDR3 contains 13 residues. CDR1 and CDR2 from the germline V gene are LGHNA and YSLEER. The V gene lost 0 bases and the J gene lost 6 bases, with 7 bases spanning the gap. The CDR3 nucleotides are TGCGCCAGCAGCCAAGATCGGGGGGATACGCAGTATTTT. Translating it yields CASSQDRGDTQYF.

Details on this clone: Other nucleotide sequences in the sample specify the same CDR3. V is TRBV6-2 or TRBV6-3 and J is TRBJ2-3; D is possibly TRBD1 (5 bases). The CDR3 consists of 13 residues. Germline loops: CDR1 MNHEY, CDR2 SVGEGT. Trimming took off 6 bases at V and 5 bases at J, with 12 bases between the two ends. The CDR3 loop is CASSLQGLDTQYF. CDR3 DNA: TGTGCCAGCAGCCTGCAGGGTTTAGATACGCAGTATTTT.

This chain connects TRBV6-1 to TRBJ1-2, with no clear D. V lost 0 bases and J lost 5, with 7 bases in between. Germline CDR1 is MNHNS and CDR2 is SASEGT. The CDR3 spans 13 residues. The CDR3 nucleotides are TGTGCCAGCAGTGAAGCAGGAGATTATGGCTACACCTTC. Translated: CASSEAGDYGYTF.